This T cell receptor (beta chain) is drawn from a study of T cells in Graves' hyperthyroidism and ophthalmopathy. The CDR3 length is 10 residues. The germline CDR1 and CDR2 sequences are DFQATT and SNEGSKA (reference sequence). V was pared by 4 bases and J by 5 bases, with 5 bases between. Study-wide results and limits: Most clonotypes expanded in the thyroid (above 0.001) were also present in blood. The model's output predicted ophthalmopathy at a median of around 7 months prior to onset.

A word on this clonotype: Its antigen remains unknown.

On the basis of clinical symptoms, serum thyroxine and TRAb, thyroid ultrasound and orbital computed tomography, diagnoses were made. The source material, RNA transcripts, was used to amplify TCR beta CDR3 regions. Researchers ran a first-round RT-PCR on the TCR CDR3 using the HTBI primer set. TCRdb reprocessed the multiplex PCR reads with MiXCR, giving one entry per CDR3 protein. The sample includes 400,000 to 550,000 distinct CDR3 sequences, about 15% of them seen just once. This receptor was obtained from a woman aged 18-29 years with Graves' hyperthyroidism. The source material was blood. The V and J genes are TRBV20-1 and TRBJ2-5; D is possibly TRBD2 (5 bases). CDR3 nucleotides: TGCAGTGCTACGGGGGAGACCCAGTACTTC. Encoded protein: CSATGETQYF.